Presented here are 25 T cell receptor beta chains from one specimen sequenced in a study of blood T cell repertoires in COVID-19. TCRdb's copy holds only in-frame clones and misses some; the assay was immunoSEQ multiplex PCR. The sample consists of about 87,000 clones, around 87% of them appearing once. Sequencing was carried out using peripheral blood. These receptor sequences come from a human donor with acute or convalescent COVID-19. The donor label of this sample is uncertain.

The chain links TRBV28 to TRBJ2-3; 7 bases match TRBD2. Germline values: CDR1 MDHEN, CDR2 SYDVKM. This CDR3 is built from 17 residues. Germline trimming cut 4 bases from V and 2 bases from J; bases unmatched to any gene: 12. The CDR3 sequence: CASSYLAGTKSTDTQYF. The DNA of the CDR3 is TGTGCCAGCAGTTATCTCGCCGGGACTAAATCCACAGATACGCAGTATTTT.

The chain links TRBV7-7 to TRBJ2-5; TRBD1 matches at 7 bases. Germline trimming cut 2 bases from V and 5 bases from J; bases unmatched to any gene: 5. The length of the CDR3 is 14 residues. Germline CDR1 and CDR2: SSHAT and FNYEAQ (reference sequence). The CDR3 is CASSLQGGGETQYF. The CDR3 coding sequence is TGTGCCAGCAGCTTACAAGGGGGCGGTGAGACCCAGTACTTC.

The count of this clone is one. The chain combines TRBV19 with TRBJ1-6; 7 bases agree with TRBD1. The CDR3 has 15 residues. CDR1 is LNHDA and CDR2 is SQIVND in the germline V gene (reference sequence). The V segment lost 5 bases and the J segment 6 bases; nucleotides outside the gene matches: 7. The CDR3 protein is CASSARQGSNSPLHF. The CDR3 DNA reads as TGTGCCAGTAGTGCGAGACAGGGATCTAATTCACCCCTCCACTTT.

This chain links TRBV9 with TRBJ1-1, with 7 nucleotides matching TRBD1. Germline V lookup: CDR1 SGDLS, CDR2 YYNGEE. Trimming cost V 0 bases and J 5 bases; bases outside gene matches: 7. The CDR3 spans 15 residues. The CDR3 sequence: CASSVASGGWTEAFF. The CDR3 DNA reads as TGTGCCAGCAGCGTAGCCTCAGGGGGTTGGACTGAAGCTTTCTTT.

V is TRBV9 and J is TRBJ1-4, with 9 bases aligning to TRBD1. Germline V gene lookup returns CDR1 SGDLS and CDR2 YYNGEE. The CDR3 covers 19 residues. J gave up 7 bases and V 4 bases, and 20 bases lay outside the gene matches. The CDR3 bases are TGTGCCAGCAGCAAAGCCGGGACAGGGTGGGACTTCGCTAGTGAAAAACTGTTTTTT. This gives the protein CASSKAGTGWDFASEKLFF.

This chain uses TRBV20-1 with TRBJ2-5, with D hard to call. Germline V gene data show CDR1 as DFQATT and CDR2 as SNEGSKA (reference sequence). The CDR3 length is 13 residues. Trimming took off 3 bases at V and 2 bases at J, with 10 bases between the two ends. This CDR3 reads CSASDTGQETQYF. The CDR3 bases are TGCAGTGCTAGTGATACGGGTCAAGAGACCCAGTACTTC.

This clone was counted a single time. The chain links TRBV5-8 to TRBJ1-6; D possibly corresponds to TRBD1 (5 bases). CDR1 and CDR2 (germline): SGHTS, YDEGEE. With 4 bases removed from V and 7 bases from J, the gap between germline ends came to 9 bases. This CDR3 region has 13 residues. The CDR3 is CASSDRSNSPLHF. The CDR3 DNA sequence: TGTGCCAGCAGCGACAGATCAAATTCACCCCTCCACTTT.

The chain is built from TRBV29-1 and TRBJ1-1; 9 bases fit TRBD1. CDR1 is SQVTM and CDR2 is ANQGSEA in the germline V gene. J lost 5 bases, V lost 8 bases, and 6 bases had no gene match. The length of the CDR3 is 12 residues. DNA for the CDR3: TGCAGCACAGCCGACAGGGGGACTGAAGCTTTCTTT. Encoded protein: CSTADRGTEAFF. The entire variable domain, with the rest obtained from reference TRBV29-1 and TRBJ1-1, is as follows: SAVISQKPSRDICQRGTSLTIQCQVDSQVTMMFWYRQQPGQSLTLIATANQGSEATYESGFVIDKFPISRPNLTFSTLTVSNMSPEDSSIYLCSTADRGTEAFFGQGTRLTVV.

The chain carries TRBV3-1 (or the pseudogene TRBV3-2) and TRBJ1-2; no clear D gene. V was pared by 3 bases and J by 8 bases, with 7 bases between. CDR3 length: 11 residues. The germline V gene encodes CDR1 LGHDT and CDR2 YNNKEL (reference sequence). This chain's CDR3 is CASSHSEGYTF. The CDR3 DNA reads TGTGCCAGCAGCCACAGCGAGGGCTACACCTTC.

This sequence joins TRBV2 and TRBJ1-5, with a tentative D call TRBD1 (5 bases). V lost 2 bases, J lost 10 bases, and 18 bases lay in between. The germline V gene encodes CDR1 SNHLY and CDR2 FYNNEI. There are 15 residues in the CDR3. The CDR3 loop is CASSEKVDTFLPQHF. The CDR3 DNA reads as TGTGCCAGCAGTGAAAAGGTGGACACATTTCTTCCCCAGCATTTT.

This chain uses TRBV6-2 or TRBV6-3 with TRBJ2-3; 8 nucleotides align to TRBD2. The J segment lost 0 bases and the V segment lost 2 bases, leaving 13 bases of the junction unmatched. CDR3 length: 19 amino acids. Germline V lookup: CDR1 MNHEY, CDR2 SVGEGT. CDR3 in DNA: TGTGCCAGCAGTTACCGGACAGCGGGGGCTAGGGGTAGCACAGATACGCAGTATTTT. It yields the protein CASSYRTAGARGSTDTQYF.

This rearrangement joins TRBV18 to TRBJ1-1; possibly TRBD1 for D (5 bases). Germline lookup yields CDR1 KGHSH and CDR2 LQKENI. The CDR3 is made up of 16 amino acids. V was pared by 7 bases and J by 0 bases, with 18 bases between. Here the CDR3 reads CASCSSTGALNTEAFF. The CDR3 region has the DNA TGTGCCAGCTGCTCGTCAACAGGAGCTTTGAACACTGAAGCTTTCTTT.

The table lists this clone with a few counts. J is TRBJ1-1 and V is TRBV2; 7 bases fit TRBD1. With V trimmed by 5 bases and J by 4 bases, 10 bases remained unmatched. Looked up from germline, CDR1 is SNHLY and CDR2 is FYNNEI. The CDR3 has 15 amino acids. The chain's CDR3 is CASSPLTGKGTEAFF. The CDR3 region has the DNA TGTGCCAGCAGTCCGTTGACAGGGAAGGGCACTGAAGCTTTCTTT.

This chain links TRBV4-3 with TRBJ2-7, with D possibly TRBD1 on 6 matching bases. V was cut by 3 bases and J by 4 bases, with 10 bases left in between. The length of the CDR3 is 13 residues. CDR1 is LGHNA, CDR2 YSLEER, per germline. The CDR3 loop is CASSHLDRYEQYF. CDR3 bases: TGCGCCAGCAGCCACCTAGACAGGTACGAGCAGTACTTC.

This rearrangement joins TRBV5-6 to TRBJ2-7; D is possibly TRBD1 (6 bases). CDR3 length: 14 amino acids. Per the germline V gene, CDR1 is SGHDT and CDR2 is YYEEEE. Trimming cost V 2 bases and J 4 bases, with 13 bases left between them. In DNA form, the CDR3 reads TGTGCCAGCAGCTTTGGACAGTTTAAGTACGAGCAGTACTTC. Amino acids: CASSFGQFKYEQYF.

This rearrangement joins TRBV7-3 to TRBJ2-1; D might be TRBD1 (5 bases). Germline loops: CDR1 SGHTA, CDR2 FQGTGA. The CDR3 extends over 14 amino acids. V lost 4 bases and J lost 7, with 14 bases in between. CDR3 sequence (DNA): TGTGCCAGCAGCTCCTTGGTGGGGCTAAATGAGCAGTTCTTC. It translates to CASSSLVGLNEQFF.

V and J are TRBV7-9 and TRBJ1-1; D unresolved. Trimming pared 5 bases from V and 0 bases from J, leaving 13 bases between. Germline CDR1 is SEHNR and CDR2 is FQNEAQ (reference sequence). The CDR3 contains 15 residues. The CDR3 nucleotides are TGTGCCAGCAGCAGCCCCGACATTTTGAACACTGAAGCTTTCTTT. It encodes CASSSPDILNTEAFF. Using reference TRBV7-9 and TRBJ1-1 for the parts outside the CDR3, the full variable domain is DTGVSQNPRHKITKRGQNVTFRCDPISEHNRLYWYRQTLGQGPEFLTYFQNEAQLEKSRLLSDRFSAERPKGSFSTLEIQRTEQGDSAMYLCASSSPDILNTEAFFGQGTRLTVV.

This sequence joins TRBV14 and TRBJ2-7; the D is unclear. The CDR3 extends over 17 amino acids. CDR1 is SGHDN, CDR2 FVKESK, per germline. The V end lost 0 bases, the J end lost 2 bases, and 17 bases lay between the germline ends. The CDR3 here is CASSQDSLYDYPYEQYF. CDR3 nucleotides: TGTGCCAGCAGCCAAGATTCCCTCTACGATTACCCCTACGAGCAGTACTTC.

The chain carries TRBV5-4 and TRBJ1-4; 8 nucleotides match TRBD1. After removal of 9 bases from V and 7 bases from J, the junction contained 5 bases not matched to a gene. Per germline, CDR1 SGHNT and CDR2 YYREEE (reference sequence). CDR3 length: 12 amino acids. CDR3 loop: CAIGQGGEKLFF. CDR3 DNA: TGTGCCATAGGACAGGGCGGTGAAAAACTGTTTTTT. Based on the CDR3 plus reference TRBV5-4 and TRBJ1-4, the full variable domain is ETGVTQSPTHLIKTRGQQVTLRCSSQSGHNTVSWYQQALGQGPQFIFQYYREEENGRGNFPPRFSGLQFPNYSSELNVNALELDDSALYLCAIGQGGEKLFFGSGTQLSVL.

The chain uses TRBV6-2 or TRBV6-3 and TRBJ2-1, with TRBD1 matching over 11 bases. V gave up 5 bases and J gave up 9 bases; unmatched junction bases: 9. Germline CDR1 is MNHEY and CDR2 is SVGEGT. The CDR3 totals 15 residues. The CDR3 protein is CASSPEGQGGGEQFF. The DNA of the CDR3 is TGTGCCAGCAGTCCCGAGGGACAGGGGGGCGGTGAGCAGTTCTTC.

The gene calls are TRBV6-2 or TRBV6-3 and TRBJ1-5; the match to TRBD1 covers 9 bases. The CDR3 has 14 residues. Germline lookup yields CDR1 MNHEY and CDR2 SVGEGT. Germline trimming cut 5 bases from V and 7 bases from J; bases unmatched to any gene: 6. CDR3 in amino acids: CASSGTGPGQPQHF. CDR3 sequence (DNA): TGTGCCAGCAGTGGGACAGGGCCAGGACAGCCCCAGCATTTT.

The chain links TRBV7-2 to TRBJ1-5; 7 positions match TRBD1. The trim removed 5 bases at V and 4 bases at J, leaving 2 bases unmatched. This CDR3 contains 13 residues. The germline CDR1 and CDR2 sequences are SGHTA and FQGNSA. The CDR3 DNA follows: TGTGCCAGCAGCCCGACAGGGAATCAGCCCCAGCATTTT. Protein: CASSPTGNQPQHF.

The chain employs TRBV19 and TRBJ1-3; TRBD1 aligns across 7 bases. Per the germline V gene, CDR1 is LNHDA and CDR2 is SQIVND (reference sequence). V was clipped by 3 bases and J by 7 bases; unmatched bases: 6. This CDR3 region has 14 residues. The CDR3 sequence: CASSIGQVSNTIYF. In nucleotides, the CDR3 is TGTGCCAGTAGTATCGGACAGGTTTCTAACACCATATATTTT.

In DNA, the CDR3 is TGTGCCAGCAGTCCTCCCGGGACAGGTGTCTACACCGGGGAGCTGTTTTTT. It translates to CASSPPGTGVYTGELFF. J is TRBJ2-2 and V is TRBV6-6, with 8 bases aligning to TRBD1. J gave up 3 bases and V 5 bases, and 11 bases lay outside the gene matches. Germline V gene lookup returns CDR1 MNHNY and CDR2 SVGAGI (reference sequence). CDR3 length: 17 residues.

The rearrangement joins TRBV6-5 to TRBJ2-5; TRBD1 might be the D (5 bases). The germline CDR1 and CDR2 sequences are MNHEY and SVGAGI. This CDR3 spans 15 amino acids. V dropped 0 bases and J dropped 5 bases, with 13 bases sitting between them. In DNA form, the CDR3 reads TGTGCCAGCAGTTACTCGCGGTCCAGGGCGGAGACCCAGTACTTC. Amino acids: CASSYSRSRAETQYF.